This T cell receptor (beta chain) was recorded in a study of blood T cell repertoires in COVID-19. On the study more broadly: Sources were T cells, B-cell-depleted T cells, or PBMCs; the material itself was cDNA or gDNA.

The CDR3 runs to 15 residues. Germline CDR1 reads SNHLY; CDR2 reads FYNNEI. V lost 0 bases, J lost 2 bases, and 10 bases lay in between. Per the original data handling: For nucleated cells, counts were estimated from reference gene primer amplification. TCRdb's copy holds only in-frame clones and misses some; the assay was immunoSEQ multiplex PCR. V and J calls and clone size are those listed in that table; D and trimming were worked out from the DNA. Among hundreds of thousands of clones, nearly 90% were seen once, and the ten largest hold around 4.5%. The rearrangement joins TRBV2 to TRBJ1-1; D may be TRBD1 (5 bases). The TCR comes from a woman younger than 35 with acute COVID-19. Material for sequencing was PBMCs or T cells enriched from blood (not recorded which). CDR3 in amino acids: CASSEAVRVNTEAFF. In DNA form, the CDR3 reads TGTGCCAGCAGTGAAGCGGTCAGGGTTAACACTGAAGCTTTCTTT.